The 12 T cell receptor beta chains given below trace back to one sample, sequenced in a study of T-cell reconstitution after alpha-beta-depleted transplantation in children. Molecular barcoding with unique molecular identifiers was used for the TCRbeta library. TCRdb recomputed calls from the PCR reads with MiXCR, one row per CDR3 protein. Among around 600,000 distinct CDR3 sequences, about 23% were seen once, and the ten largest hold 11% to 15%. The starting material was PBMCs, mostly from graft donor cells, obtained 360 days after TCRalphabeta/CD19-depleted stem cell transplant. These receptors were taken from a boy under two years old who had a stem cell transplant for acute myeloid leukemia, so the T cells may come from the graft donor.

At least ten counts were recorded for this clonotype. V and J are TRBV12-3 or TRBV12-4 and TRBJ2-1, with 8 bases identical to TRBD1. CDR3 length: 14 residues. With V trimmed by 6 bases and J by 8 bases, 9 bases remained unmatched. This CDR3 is CASSTDREVYEQFF. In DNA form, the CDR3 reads TGTGCCAGCAGCACGGACAGGGAGGTTTATGAGCAGTTCTTC.

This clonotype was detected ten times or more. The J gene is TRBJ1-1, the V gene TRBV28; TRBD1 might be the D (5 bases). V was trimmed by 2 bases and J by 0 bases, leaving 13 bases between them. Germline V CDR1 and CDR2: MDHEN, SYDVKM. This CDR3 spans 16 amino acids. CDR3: CASSLPYGGMNTEAFF. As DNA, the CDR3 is TGTGCCAGCAGTTTACCTTACGGGGGGATGAACACTGAAGCTTTCTTT.

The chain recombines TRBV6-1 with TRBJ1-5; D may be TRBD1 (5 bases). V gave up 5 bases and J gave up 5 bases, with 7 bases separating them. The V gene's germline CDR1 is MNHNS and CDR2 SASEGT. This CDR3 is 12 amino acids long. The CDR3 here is CASSQGYQPQHF. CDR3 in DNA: TGTGCCAGCAGTCAGGGCTATCAGCCCCAGCATTTT.

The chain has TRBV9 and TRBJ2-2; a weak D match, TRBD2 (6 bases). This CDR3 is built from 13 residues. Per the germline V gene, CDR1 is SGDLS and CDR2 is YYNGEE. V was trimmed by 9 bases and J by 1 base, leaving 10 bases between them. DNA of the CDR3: TGTGCCACAGGCGGGGAGAACACCGGGGAGCTGTTTTTT. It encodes CATGGENTGELFF. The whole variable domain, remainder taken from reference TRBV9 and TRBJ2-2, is DSGVTQTPKHLITATGQRVTLRCSPRSGDLSVYWYQQSLDQGLQFLIQYYNGEERAKGNILERFSAQQFPDLHSELNLSSLELGDSALYFCATGGENTGELFFGEGSRLTVL.

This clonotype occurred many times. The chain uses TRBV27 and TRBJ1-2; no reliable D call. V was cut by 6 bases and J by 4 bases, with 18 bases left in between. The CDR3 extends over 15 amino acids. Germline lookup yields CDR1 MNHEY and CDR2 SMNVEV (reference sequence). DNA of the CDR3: TGTGCCAGCAGCCCATACAGAACGAGTCCCTATGGCTACACCTTC. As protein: CASSPYRTSPYGYTF.

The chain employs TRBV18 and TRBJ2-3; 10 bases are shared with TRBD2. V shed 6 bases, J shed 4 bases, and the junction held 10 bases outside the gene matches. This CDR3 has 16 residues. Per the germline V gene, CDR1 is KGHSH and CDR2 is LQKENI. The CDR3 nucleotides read TGTGCCAGCTCTCCCCTGAGCGGGGGGGCTGCAGATACGCAGTATTTT. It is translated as CASSPLSGGAADTQYF.

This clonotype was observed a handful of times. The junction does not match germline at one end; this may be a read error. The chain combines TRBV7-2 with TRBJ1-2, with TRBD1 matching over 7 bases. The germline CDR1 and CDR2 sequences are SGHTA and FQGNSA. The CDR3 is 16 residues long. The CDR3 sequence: CASSSTGTASLIGDTF. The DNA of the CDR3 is TGTGCCAGCAGTAGCACCGGGACAGCGTCCCTCATTGGCGACACCTTC.

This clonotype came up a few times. The CDR3 loop is CASSYDSSFLYEQYV. CDR3 in DNA: TGTGCCAGCAGTTACGACTCATCCTTTCTCTACGAGCAGTACGTC. This sequence joins TRBV6-5 and TRBJ2-7; no clear D gene. The CDR3 length is 15 residues. Deletions cut 2 bases from V and 3 bases from J, with 14 bases between. Germline CDR1 is MNHEY and CDR2 is SVGAGI.

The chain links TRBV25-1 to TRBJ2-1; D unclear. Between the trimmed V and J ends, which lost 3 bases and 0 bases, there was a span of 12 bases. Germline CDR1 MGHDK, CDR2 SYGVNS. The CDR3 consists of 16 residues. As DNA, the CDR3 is TGTGCCAGCAGTGACCCCACAGTCGGCTCCTACAATGAGCAGTTCTTC. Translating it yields CASSDPTVGSYNEQFF.

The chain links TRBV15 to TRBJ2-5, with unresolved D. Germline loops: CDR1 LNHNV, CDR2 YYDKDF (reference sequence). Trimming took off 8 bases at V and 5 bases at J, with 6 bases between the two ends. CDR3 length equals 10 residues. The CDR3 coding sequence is TGTGCCACCGGAAAGGAGACCCAGTACTTC. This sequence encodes CATGKETQYF.

The CDR3 loop is CASSRQQAEFRPYEQYV. CDR3 bases: TGTGCCAGCTCAAGGCAACAGGCAGAGTTTAGGCCCTACGAGCAGTACGTC. The chain joins TRBV18 to TRBJ2-7; perhaps TRBD1 as D (5 bases). This CDR3 comprises 17 residues. The germline gives CDR1 KGHSH, CDR2 LQKENI. Trimming shortened V by 5 bases and J by 2 bases, and 22 bases separated the two germline ends.

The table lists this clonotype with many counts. In nucleotides, the CDR3 is TGCAGTGCGACGGGGCGCTTCTCCTACGAGCAGTACTTC. Its protein is CSATGRFSYEQYF. V and J are TRBV20-1 and TRBJ2-7, with D perhaps being TRBD1 or TRBD2 (5 bases each). CDR1 is DFQATT, CDR2 SNEGSKA, per germline (reference sequence). V lost 6 bases, J lost 0 bases, and 12 bases lay in between. The CDR3 covers 13 residues.